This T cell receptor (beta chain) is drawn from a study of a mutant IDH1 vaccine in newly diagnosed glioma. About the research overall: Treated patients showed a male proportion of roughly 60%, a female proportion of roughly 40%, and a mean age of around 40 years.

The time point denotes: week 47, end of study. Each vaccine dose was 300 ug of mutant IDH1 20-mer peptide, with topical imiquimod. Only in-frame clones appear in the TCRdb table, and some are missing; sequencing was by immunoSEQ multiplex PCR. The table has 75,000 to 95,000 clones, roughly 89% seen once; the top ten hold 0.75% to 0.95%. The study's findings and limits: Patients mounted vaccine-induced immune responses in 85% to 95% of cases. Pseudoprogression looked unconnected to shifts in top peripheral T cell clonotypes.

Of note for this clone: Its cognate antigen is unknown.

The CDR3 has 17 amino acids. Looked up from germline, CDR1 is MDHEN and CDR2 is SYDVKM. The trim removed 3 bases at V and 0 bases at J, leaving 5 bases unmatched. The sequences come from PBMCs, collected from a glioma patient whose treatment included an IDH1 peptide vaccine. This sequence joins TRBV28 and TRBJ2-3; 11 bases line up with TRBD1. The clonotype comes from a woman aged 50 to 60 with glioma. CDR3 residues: CASSFSDRGPSTDTQYF. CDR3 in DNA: TGTGCCAGCAGTTTTTCGGACAGGGGGCCGAGCACAGATACGCAGTATTTT.